A selection of T cell receptor beta chains follows, all from one sample in a study of OX40 agonist ivuxolimab in advanced cancers. Only in-frame clones appear in the TCRdb table, and some are missing; sequencing was by immunoSEQ multiplex PCR. The sample has 60,000 to 75,000 clones, about 90% seen once. Sequenced material: CD4+ or CD8+ T cells sorted from blood, taken in a trial of the OX40 agonist ivuxolimab. These receptors were taken from an adult with an advanced solid tumor such as melanoma, head and neck, liver or kidney cancer. CDR3s include the opening cysteine and the closing phenylalanine or tryptophan. The order of the fields is J gene, V gene, clone size, CDR3 length, CDR3 protein. Clone size appears in some rows only: once, few, many, or a class for an expanded clone.

j_gene: TRBJ2-1
v_gene: TRBV7-2
abundance: -
len: 13
CDR3aa: CASSLEGRNEQFF

j_gene: TRBJ2-3
v_gene: TRBV29-1
abundance: few
len: 13
CDR3aa: CSVEDRGPDTQYF

j_gene: TRBJ1-5
v_gene: TRBV7-9
abundance: -
len: 13
CDR3aa: CASSPLTDLPQHF

j_gene: TRBJ2-7
v_gene: TRBV6-5
abundance: -
len: 15
CDR3aa: CASSYFPSGIYEQYF

j_gene: TRBJ1-2
v_gene: TRBV6-4
abundance: -
len: 15
CDR3aa: CASSDLPGTGNGYTF

j_gene: TRBJ1-5
v_gene: TRBV6-1
abundance: -
len: 15
CDR3aa: CASSVGQGAGQPQHF

j_gene: TRBJ1-2
v_gene: TRBV9
abundance: -
len: 14
CDR3aa: CASSVQDSVYGYTF

j_gene: TRBJ2-6
v_gene: TRBV27
abundance: -
len: 14
CDR3aa: CASSEKAGANVLTF

j_gene: TRBJ2-1
v_gene: TRBV7-2
abundance: medium-sized
len: 15
CDR3aa: CASSHSGRAMDEQFF

j_gene: TRBJ1-4
v_gene: TRBV4-1
abundance: -
len: 15
CDR3aa: CASATDTGLYEKLFF

j_gene: TRBJ1-1
v_gene: TRBV13
abundance: -
len: 16
CDR3aa: CASSFGGGQANTEAFF

j_gene: TRBJ1-1
v_gene: TRBV5-1
abundance: -
len: 14
CDR3aa: CASSLRGGNTEAFF

j_gene: TRBJ2-3
v_gene: TRBV28
abundance: -
len: 17
CDR3aa: CASSQVRRMGNADTQYF

j_gene: TRBJ2-7
v_gene: TRBV27
abundance: -
len: 15
CDR3aa: CASSSGQGNQYEQYF

j_gene: TRBJ2-2
v_gene: TRBV4-2
abundance: -
len: 15
CDR3aa: CASSQDMSGGGELFF

j_gene: TRBJ2-7
v_gene: TRBV11-2
abundance: -
len: 14
CDR3aa: CASTPGSGSYEQYF

j_gene: TRBJ2-3
v_gene: TRBV6-4
abundance: few
len: 16
CDR3aa: CASSDGLAGEADTQYF

j_gene: TRBJ2-7
v_gene: TRBV19
abundance: once
len: 14
CDR3aa: CASSPAGTSYEQYF

j_gene: TRBJ1-1
v_gene: TRBV7-2
abundance: -
len: 13
CDR3aa: CASSLTGNTEAFF

j_gene: TRBJ2-2
v_gene: TRBV11-2
abundance: -
len: 15
CDR3aa: CASSFSGKGTGELFF

j_gene: TRBJ1-2
v_gene: TRBV19
abundance: -
len: 13
CDR3aa: CASRQGASYGYTF

j_gene: TRBJ1-2
v_gene: TRBV10-2
abundance: -
len: 12
CDR3aa: CASSDVAYGYTF

j_gene: TRBJ2-6
v_gene: TRBV4-1
abundance: -
len: 15
CDR3aa: CASSRLNSGANVLTF

j_gene: TRBJ1-1
v_gene: TRBV4-1
abundance: -
len: 14
CDR3aa: CASTPDSLNTEAFF

j_gene: TRBJ2-2
v_gene: TRBV19
abundance: -
len: 18
CDR3aa: CASSNANDREYYTGELFF

j_gene: TRBJ2-7
v_gene: TRBV7-9
abundance: -
len: 15
CDR3aa: CASSSLRDNPYEQYF

j_gene: TRBJ2-7
v_gene: TRBV19
abundance: -
len: 13
CDR3aa: CASSMVSVGEQYF

j_gene: TRBJ2-1
v_gene: TRBV2
abundance: -
len: 13
CDR3aa: CASSVGVYNEQFF

j_gene: TRBJ2-7
v_gene: TRBV5-1
abundance: -
len: 14
CDR3aa: CASSFAEGLYEQYF

j_gene: TRBJ2-7
v_gene: TRBV7-9
abundance: -
len: 15
CDR3aa: CAGSSRVGESGEQYF

j_gene: TRBJ2-2
v_gene: TRBV15
abundance: once
len: 15
CDR3aa: CATRRGTGLTGELFF

j_gene: TRBJ2-7
v_gene: TRBV13
abundance: -
len: 15
CDR3aa: CASSGEGTGRYEQYF

j_gene: TRBJ2-1
v_gene: TRBV27
abundance: -
len: 15
CDR3aa: CASSLRTRSYNEQFF

j_gene: TRBJ2-5
v_gene: TRBV11-3
abundance: -
len: 15
CDR3aa: CASSEGQGIGETQYF

j_gene: TRBJ2-1
v_gene: TRBV28
abundance: -
len: 16
CDR3aa: CASSLLAGSSYNEQFF

j_gene: TRBJ2-1
v_gene: TRBV5-5
abundance: -
len: 18
CDR3aa: CASSPSILRDRYHNEQFF

j_gene: TRBJ2-7
v_gene: TRBV5-6
abundance: -
len: 14
CDR3aa: CASSFRAGYYEQYF

j_gene: TRBJ2-7
v_gene: TRBV10-3
abundance: -
len: 15
CDR3aa: CAISDLSRPTYEQYF

j_gene: TRBJ2-3
v_gene: TRBV9
abundance: once
len: 17
CDR3aa: CASSVATLAGGTDTQYF

j_gene: TRBJ1-1
v_gene: TRBV10-3
abundance: -
len: 14
CDR3aa: CAISESTGDTEAFF

j_gene: TRBJ1-1
v_gene: TRBV5-4
abundance: few
len: 15
CDR3aa: CASSGLGLMNTEAFF

j_gene: TRBJ1-4
v_gene: TRBV28
abundance: -
len: 17
CDR3aa: CASSFPGGGRGNEKLFF

j_gene: TRBJ1-6
v_gene: TRBV6-6
abundance: -
len: 14
CDR3aa: CASSYSRGLSPLHF

j_gene: TRBJ2-1
v_gene: TRBV28
abundance: -
len: 18
CDR3aa: CASSTPILGEDWYNEQFF

j_gene: TRBJ2-5
v_gene: TRBV6-5
abundance: -
len: 16
CDR3aa: CASSLGGTPGRETQYF

j_gene: TRBJ2-3
v_gene: TRBV6-1
abundance: -
len: 14
CDR3aa: CASSESGFTDTQYF